The 6 T cell receptor beta chains reported below all come from one sample, sequenced in a study of control samples from healthy donors and cancer patients. Clones were read by immunoSEQ multiplex PCR, and TCRdb kept only the in-frame ones, dropping some. Among 100,000 to 150,000 clones listed, roughly 92% were seen once. The sequenced sample consisted of PBMCs. The receptors stem from a man at least 80 years old with head and neck cancer.

The chain uses TRBV5-1 and TRBJ2-7, with a possible D match to TRBD2 (5 bases). The CDR3 runs to 15 residues. Germline CDR1 reads SGHRS; CDR2 reads YFSETQ. Trimming took off 0 bases at V and 5 bases at J, with 15 bases between the two ends. CDR3 region: CASSLGTPRVNEQYF. The CDR3 region has the DNA TGCGCCAGCAGCTTGGGGACCCCGAGGGTCAACGAGCAGTACTTC.

V usage is TRBV7-2 and J usage is TRBJ2-3, with TRBD2 identical over 13 bases. The germline V gene has CDR1 SGHTA and CDR2 FQGNSA. Trimming cost V 5 bases and J 4 bases; bases outside gene matches: 6. This CDR3 is 16 amino acids long. CDR3 sequence (DNA): TGTGCCAGCAGCGCAACTAGCGGGAGGGGCCCAGATACGCAGTATTTT. Amino acid sequence: CASSATSGRGPDTQYF.

As concerns this clone: Other DNA variants within this sample encode the same CDR3. The chain couples TRBV12-3 or TRBV12-4 to TRBJ2-5; D remains unclear. The CDR3 is 11 amino acids. Trimming pared 3 bases from V and 5 bases from J, leaving 4 bases between. The CDR3 region is CASSLGETQYF. CDR3 sequence (DNA): TGTGCCAGCAGTTTGGGGGAGACCCAGTACTTC.

The CDR3 sequence is CASSPARWDGYTF. The CDR3 DNA is TGTGCCAGCAGTCCGGCGCGGTGGGATGGCTACACCTTC. This chain connects TRBV6-6 to TRBJ1-2; D not resolved. This CDR3 region has 13 residues. Germline loops: CDR1 MNHNY, CDR2 SVGAGI (reference sequence). Trimming removed 5 bases at V and 6 bases at J, with 13 bases between.

This CDR3 is CASRDWNQPQHF. CDR3 in DNA: TGTGCCAGCAGGGACTGGAATCAGCCCCAGCATTTT. The rearrangement uses TRBV2 and TRBJ1-5, with D unclear. The CDR3 sequence is 12 residues long. The germline V and J ends were trimmed by 6 bases and 4 bases, with 7 bases remaining between them. Germline CDR1 and CDR2: SNHLY and FYNNEI.

V gene TRBV4-1 combines with J gene TRBJ1-5; D is possibly TRBD1 (6 bases). Germline V gives CDR1 MGHRA, CDR2 YSYEKL. V lost 0 bases and J 0 bases, leaving 12 bases between the germline ends. This CDR3 spans 17 amino acids. The CDR3 is CASSQDLSGASNQPQHF. The DNA for the CDR3 is TGCGCCAGCAGCCAAGATCTGTCAGGGGCTAGCAATCAGCCCCAGCATTTT.